These 20 T cell receptor beta chains came from one sample sequenced in a study of shared clonotypes between healthy human individuals. This table comes from immunoSEQ multiplex PCR, and its TCRdb copy is limited to in-frame clones, with some not included. The sample lists some 2.4 million clones; over 85% were seen once. Sequencing was carried out using naive CD4+ T cells from PBMCs. As for subset: CD45RA+ positively selected. All receptors derive from a man between 18 and 29 years old in good health. Some clones in this sample may be carry-over from other donors' samples.

The CDR3: CASSVVGTSGWGTDTQYF. CDR3 nucleotide sequence: TGTGCCAGCAGCGTAGTTGGGACTAGCGGTTGGGGGACAGATACGCAGTATTTT. This chain links TRBV9 with TRBJ2-3; 11 bases match TRBD2. The CDR3 extends over 18 amino acids. CDR1 SGDLS and CDR2 YYNGEE come from the germline V gene. The ends lost 0 bases at V and 3 bases at J; junction bases unmatched: 9. The entire variable domain, with the rest obtained from reference TRBV9 and TRBJ2-3, is as follows: DSGVTQTPKHLITATGQRVTLRCSPRSGDLSVYWYQQSLDQGLQFLIQYYNGEERAKGNILERFSAQQFPDLHSELNLSSLELGDSALYFCASSVVGTSGWGTDTQYFGPGTRLTVL.

The gene calls are TRBV19 and TRBJ2-2; D unresolved. Trimming left V 8 bases short and J 4 bases short, with 11 bases between. The CDR3 covers 13 residues. Looked up from germline, CDR1 is LNHDA and CDR2 is SQIVND (reference sequence). The CDR3 region has the DNA TGTGCCAGTCACCTCGCCCGCACCGGGGAGCTGTTTTTT. Its protein product is CASHLARTGELFF.

Worth noting for this clone: Different DNA sequences within this sample yield the same CDR3. The chain uses TRBV5-4 and TRBJ1-4; the match to TRBD1 covers 8 bases. The CDR3 spans 15 residues. Losses at the gene ends were 3 bases for V and 7 bases for J; bases not matched to a gene: 8. Germline V gene sequence: CDR1 SGHNT, CDR2 YYREEE (reference sequence). This CDR3 is CASSSPGQGGEKLFF. In DNA form, the CDR3 reads TGTGCCAGCAGCTCCCCAGGACAGGGCGGTGAAAAACTGTTTTTT. The variable domain in full, with the rest retrieved from reference TRBV5-4 and TRBJ1-4, is ETGVTQSPTHLIKTRGQQVTLRCSSQSGHNTVSWYQQALGQGPQFIFQYYREEENGRGNFPPRFSGLQFPNYSSELNVNALELDDSALYLCASSSPGQGGEKLFFGSGTQLSVL.

This clone was detected a few times. This chain connects TRBV19 to TRBJ1-2, with a possible D match to TRBD1 (6 bases). Germline V gives CDR1 LNHDA, CDR2 SQIVND (reference sequence). CDR3 length: 13 residues. Trimming removed 1 base from V and 6 bases from J, with 9 bases in between. The CDR3 DNA reads TGTGCCAGTAGTATAGGGCAGGGGAATGGCTACACCTTC. Translated, it gives CASSIGQGNGYTF.

Here the CDR3 reads CASSVGSRTKNIQYF. CDR3 coding DNA: TGTGCCAGCAGCGTAGGGAGCAGAACCAAAAACATTCAGTACTTC. The V gene is TRBV9, the J gene TRBJ2-4; D remains unclear. The germline CDR1 and CDR2 sequences are SGDLS and YYNGEE. The CDR3 has 15 amino acids. The ends were cut back, 0 bases at V and 2 bases at J, with 9 bases in the middle.

The gene calls are TRBV7-3 and TRBJ2-7; possibly TRBD1 or TRBD2 for D (5 bases each). Germline-derived CDR1 and CDR2 are SGHTA and FQGTGA. This CDR3 comprises 13 residues. V was clipped by 5 bases and J by 2 bases, with 10 bases between them. CDR3 DNA sequence: TGTGCCAGCAGCCGGGACGCCACCTACGAGCAGTACTTC. Translation gives CASSRDATYEQYF.

V gene TRBV18 combines with J gene TRBJ2-7; no firm D call. The ends were cut back, 3 bases at V and 2 bases at J, with 2 bases in the middle. Germline V gene sequence: CDR1 KGHSH, CDR2 LQKENI. This CDR3 is built from 11 residues. The CDR3 spells CASSPTYEQYF. The CDR3 nucleotides read TGTGCCAGCTCACCGACCTACGAGCAGTACTTC.

This chain uses TRBV5-5 with TRBJ2-1, with a possible D match to TRBD2 (5 bases). This CDR3 has 18 amino acids. Trimming removed 4 bases at V and 0 bases at J, with 20 bases between. CDR1 SGHKS and CDR2 YYEKEE come from the germline V gene (reference sequence). In DNA, the CDR3 is TGTGCCAGCAGCCCCCCCGGAGTAGCGTTTAGCTCCTACAATGAGCAGTTCTTC. Translation gives CASSPPGVAFSSYNEQFF. Full variable domain (remainder filled in from reference TRBV5-5 and TRBJ2-1): DAGVTQSPTHLIKTRGQQVTLRCSPISGHKSVSWYQQVLGQGPQFIFQYYEKEERGRGNFPDRFSARQFPNYSSELNVNALLLGDSALYLCASSPPGVAFSSYNEQFFGPGTRLTVL.

The chain combines TRBV25-1 with TRBJ2-7; D is unclear. Germline V lookup: CDR1 MGHDK, CDR2 SYGVNS. Between the trimmed V and J ends, which lost 1 base and 4 bases, there was a span of 11 bases. The CDR3 is 14 amino acids. CDR3 DNA: TGTGCCAGCAGTGAATCCACAAATCTTTACGAGCAGTACTTC. Protein product: CASSESTNLYEQYF.

V gene TRBV7-6 combines with J gene TRBJ2-1; D perhaps matches TRBD2 (6 bases). V was clipped by 5 bases and J by 12 bases, with 14 bases between them. CDR1 and CDR2 from the germline V gene are SGHVS and FNYEAQ. The CDR3 is made up of 12 amino acids. The CDR3 region has the DNA TGTGCCAGCAGCGGGCCCTGGGGAGGGCAGTTCTTC. Translating it yields CASSGPWGGQFF.

The chain has TRBV4-1 and TRBJ2-7; D may match TRBD1 or TRBD2 (6 bases each). The CDR3 runs 13 residues. Germline V gene lookup returns CDR1 MGHRA and CDR2 YSYEKL. V gave up 4 bases and J gave up 6 bases, with 13 bases separating them. CDR3 amino acids: CASSLSTGAEQYF. The CDR3 DNA sequence: TGCGCCAGCAGCCTCTCCACGGGGGCCGAGCAGTACTTC.

This clone was recorded only once. This chain connects TRBV28 to TRBJ1-4; a possible D gene is TRBD1 (6 bases). The CDR3 spans 14 residues. The V gene's germline CDR1 is MDHEN and CDR2 SYDVKM. V was trimmed by 6 bases and J by 4 bases, leaving 12 bases between them. CDR3 loop: CASSFGQNNEKLFF. In DNA form, the CDR3 reads TGTGCCAGCAGCTTTGGACAGAATAATGAAAAACTGTTTTTT.

The chain is built from TRBV5-1 and TRBJ2-3; 12 positions agree with TRBD2. Trimming cost V 2 bases and J 2 bases; bases outside gene matches: 9. CDR1 is SGHRS and CDR2 is YFSETQ in the germline V gene. This CDR3 contains 18 residues. CDR3 residues: CASSFQGLAGGITDTQYF. The CDR3 coding sequence is TGCGCCAGCAGCTTCCAGGGACTAGCGGGTGGGATCACAGATACGCAGTATTTT.

The sample holds one count of this clone. The CDR3 spells CASALGGTRADTQYF. The CDR3 nucleotides read TGTGCTAGTGCCCTGGGCGGGACAAGGGCAGATACGCAGTATTTT. The V and J genes are TRBV12-5 and TRBJ2-3; the D call may be TRBD1 or TRBD2 (6 bases each). V was shortened by 7 bases and J by 4 bases, with 18 bases between the two germline ends. Per germline, CDR1 LGHNT and CDR2 FRNRAP. There are 15 residues in the CDR3.

This rearrangement joins TRBV5-1 to TRBJ1-1; D is ambiguous. This CDR3 comprises 11 residues. Germline CDR1 is SGHRS and CDR2 is YFSETQ. V dropped 7 bases and J dropped 6 bases, with 10 bases sitting between them. The CDR3 loop is CASFLEAEAFF. The CDR3, as DNA: TGCGCCAGCTTTTTGGAGGCTGAAGCTTTCTTT.

This chain connects TRBV7-3 to TRBJ2-7; TRBD2 agrees at 14 bases. Germline values: CDR1 SGHTA, CDR2 FQGTGA. The CDR3 is made up of 15 amino acids. Trimming removed 5 bases from V and 6 bases from J; junction bases left unmatched: 6. The CDR3 bases are TGTGCCAGCAGCCAGGAGGGGACTAGCGGGAGCGAGCAGTACTTC. Residues: CASSQEGTSGSEQYF.

This rearrangement joins TRBV5-1 to TRBJ2-1; TRBD1 matches at 8 bases. The length of the CDR3 is 15 residues. The ends lost 1 base at V and 4 bases at J; junction bases unmatched: 4. Germline loops: CDR1 SGHRS, CDR2 YFSETQ. The chain's CDR3 is CASSLWQGAYNEQFF. CDR3 sequence (DNA): TGCGCCAGCAGCTTGTGGCAGGGGGCATACAATGAGCAGTTCTTC.

The sample holds one count of this clone. This sequence joins TRBV18 and TRBJ2-3; 10 nucleotides agree with TRBD1. CDR3 length: 16 amino acids. In germline, CDR1 is KGHSH, CDR2 LQKENI. V was clipped by 0 bases and J by 3 bases; unmatched bases: 3. Here the CDR3 DNA reads TGTGCCAGCTCACCACCGACAGGGGGCTTGACAGATACGCAGTATTTT. It codes for CASSPPTGGLTDTQYF.

The V gene is TRBV15, the J gene TRBJ2-3; 7 nucleotides line up with TRBD2. With 8 bases clipped from V and 3 bases from J, the junction kept 8 bases outside the gene matches. The germline CDR1 and CDR2 sequences are LNHNV and YYDKDF (reference sequence). The CDR3 loop spans 14 amino acids. The DNA for the CDR3 is TGTGCCACCGTTGACGGGGGAGGGACAGATACGCAGTATTTT. Its translation: CATVDGGGTDTQYF.

This clone was detected only once. This specimen includes other DNA sequences encoding the same CDR3. This sequence joins TRBV5-1 and TRBJ1-3; TRBD1 might be the D (6 bases). The CDR3 is 14 amino acids. V was cut by 4 bases and J by 0 bases, with 8 bases left in between. The germline V gene has CDR1 SGHRS and CDR2 YFSETQ. CDR3 nucleotide sequence: TGCGCCAGCAGCCAGGGGAGCTCTGGAAACACCATATATTTT. Residues: CASSQGSSGNTIYF.